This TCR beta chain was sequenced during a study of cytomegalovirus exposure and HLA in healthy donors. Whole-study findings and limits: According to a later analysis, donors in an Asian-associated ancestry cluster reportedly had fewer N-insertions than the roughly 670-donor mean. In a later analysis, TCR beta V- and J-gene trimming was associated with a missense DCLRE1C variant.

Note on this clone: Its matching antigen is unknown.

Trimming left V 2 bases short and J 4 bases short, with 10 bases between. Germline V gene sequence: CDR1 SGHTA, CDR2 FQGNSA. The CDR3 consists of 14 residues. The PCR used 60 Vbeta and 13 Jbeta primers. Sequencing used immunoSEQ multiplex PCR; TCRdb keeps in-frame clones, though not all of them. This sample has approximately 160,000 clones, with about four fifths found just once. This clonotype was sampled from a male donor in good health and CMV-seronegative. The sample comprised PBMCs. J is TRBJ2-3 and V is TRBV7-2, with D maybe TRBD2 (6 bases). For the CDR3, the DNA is TGTGCCAGCAGCTTAACCCCTAGCGCAGATACGCAGTATTTT. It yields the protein CASSLTPSADTQYF.